This record concerns one TCR beta chain sequence. The CDR3 has 14 residues. Trimming shortened V by 3 bases and J by 4 bases, and 11 bases separated the two germline ends. Germline assignment: CDR1 SGHTA and CDR2 FQGNSA. The data were produced by immunoSEQ multiplex PCR, yet TCRdb's version contains in-frame clones alone and is incomplete. Among some 140,000 clones listed, about four fifths were seen once. The sample originates from a study of blood T cell repertoires in COVID-19. The chain couples TRBV7-2 to TRBJ2-3; a possible D gene is TRBD1 (6 bases). Sequenced: peripheral blood. The receptor comes from an older man with acute or convalescent COVID-19. The CDR3 nucleotides read TGTGCCAGCAGCTTCTTACAGGGTCCAGATACGCAGTATTTT. Its translation: CASSFLQGPDTQYF.